What follows is one TCR beta chain and its context. This table comes from immunoSEQ multiplex PCR, and its TCRdb copy is limited to in-frame clones, with some not included. The sample has about 41,000 clones, around 91% seen once. This sample is drawn from a study of T cell changes during pregnancy in multiple sclerosis. CDR3 length: 11 amino acids. V lost 5 bases and J lost 8, with 9 bases in between. Germline lookup yields CDR1 KGHSY and CDR2 FQNENV. The TCR sequence derives from a female donor with multiple sclerosis, enrolled in a pregnancy study. This sequence joins TRBV16 and TRBJ1-2; D gene unclear. Sequences were derived from CD8+ T cells from peripheral blood mononuclear cells, sampled in the first trimester of pregnancy. CDR3 DNA: TGTGCCAGCAGCTCAGGCACAGGCTACACCTTC. This translates into CASSSGTGYTF.